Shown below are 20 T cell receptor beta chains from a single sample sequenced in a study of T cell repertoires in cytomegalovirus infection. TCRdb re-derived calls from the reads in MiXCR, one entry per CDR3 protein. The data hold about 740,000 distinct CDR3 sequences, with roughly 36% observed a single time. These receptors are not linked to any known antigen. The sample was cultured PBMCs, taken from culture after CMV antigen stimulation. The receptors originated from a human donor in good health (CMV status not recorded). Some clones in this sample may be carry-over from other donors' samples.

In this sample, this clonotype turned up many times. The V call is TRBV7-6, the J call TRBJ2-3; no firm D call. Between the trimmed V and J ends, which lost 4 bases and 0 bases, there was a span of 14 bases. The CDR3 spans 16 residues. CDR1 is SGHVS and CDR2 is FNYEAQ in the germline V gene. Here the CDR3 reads CASSSLSASSTDTQYF. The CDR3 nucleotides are TGTGCCAGCAGCTCACTTAGTGCATCTAGCACAGATACGCAGTATTTT.

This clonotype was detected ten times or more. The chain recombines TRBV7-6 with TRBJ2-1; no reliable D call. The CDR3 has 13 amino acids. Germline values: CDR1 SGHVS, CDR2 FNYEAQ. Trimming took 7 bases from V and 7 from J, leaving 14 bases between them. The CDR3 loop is CASTALGSNEQFF. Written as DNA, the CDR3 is TGTGCCAGCACCGCCCTAGGAAGTAATGAGCAGTTCTTC.

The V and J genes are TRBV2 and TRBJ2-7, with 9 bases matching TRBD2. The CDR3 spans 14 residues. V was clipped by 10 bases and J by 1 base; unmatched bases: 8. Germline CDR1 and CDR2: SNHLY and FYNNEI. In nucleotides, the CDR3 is TGTGCCACCAAATTTAGCGGGAGTTCCTACGAGCAGTACTTC. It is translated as CATKFSGSSYEQYF.

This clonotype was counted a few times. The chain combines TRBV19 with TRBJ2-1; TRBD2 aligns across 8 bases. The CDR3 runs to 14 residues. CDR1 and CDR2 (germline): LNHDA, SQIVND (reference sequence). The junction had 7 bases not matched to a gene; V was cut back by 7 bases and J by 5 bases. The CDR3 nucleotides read TGTGCCAGTACCCGGACTAGCACGGACAATGAGCAGTTCTTC. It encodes CASTRTSTDNEQFF.

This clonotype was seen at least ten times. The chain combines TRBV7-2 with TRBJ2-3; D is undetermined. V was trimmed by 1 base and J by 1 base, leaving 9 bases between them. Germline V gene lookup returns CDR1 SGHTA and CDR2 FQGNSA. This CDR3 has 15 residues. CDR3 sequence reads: CASSLGYPGTDTQYF. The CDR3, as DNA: TGTGCCAGCAGCTTAGGATACCCAGGCACAGATACGCAGTATTTT.

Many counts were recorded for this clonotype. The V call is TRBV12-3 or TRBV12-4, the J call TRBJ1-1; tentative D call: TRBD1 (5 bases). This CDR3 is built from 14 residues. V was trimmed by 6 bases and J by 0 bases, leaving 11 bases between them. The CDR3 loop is CASSPQVMNTEAFF. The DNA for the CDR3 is TGTGCCAGCAGCCCACAGGTAATGAACACTGAAGCTTTCTTT.

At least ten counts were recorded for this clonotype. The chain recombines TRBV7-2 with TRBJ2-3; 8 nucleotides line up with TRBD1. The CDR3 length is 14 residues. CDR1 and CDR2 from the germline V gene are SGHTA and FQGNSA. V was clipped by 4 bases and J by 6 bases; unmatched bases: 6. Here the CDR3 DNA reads TGTGCCAGCAGCTCCGGGACAGGACTGGATACGCAGTATTTT. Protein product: CASSSGTGLDTQYF. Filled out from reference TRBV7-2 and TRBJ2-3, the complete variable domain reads GAGVSQSPSNKVTEKGKDVELRCDPISGHTALYWYRQSLGQGLEFLIYFQGNSAPDKSGLPSDRFSAERTGGSVSTLTIQRTQQEDSAVYLCASSSGTGLDTQYFGPGTRLTVL.

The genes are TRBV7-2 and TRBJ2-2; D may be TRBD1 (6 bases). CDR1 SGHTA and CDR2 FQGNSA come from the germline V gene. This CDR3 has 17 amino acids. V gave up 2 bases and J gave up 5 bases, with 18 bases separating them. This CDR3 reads CASSLSPGQTTTGELFF. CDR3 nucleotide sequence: TGTGCCAGCAGCTTATCCCCCGGACAGACTACTACCGGGGAGCTGTTTTTT.

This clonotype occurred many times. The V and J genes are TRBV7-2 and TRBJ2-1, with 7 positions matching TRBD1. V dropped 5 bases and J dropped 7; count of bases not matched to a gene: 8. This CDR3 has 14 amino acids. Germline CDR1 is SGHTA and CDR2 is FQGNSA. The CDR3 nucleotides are TGTGCCAGCAGCGCTAGGACAGGCGGGAATGAGCAGTTCTTC. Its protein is CASSARTGGNEQFF. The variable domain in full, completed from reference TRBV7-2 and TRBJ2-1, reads GAGVSQSPSNKVTEKGKDVELRCDPISGHTALYWYRQSLGQGLEFLIYFQGNSAPDKSGLPSDRFSAERTGGSVSTLTIQRTQQEDSAVYLCASSARTGGNEQFFGPGTRLTVL.

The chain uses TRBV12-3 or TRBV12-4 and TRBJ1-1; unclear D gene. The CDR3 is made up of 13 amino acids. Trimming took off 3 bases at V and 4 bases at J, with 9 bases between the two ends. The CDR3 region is CASSFVGLTEAFF. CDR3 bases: TGTGCCAGCAGTTTTGTAGGGCTCACTGAAGCTTTCTTT.

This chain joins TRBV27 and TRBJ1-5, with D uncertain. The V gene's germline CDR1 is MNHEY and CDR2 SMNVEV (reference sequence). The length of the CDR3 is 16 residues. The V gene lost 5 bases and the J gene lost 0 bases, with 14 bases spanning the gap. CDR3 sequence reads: CASSPALGYSNQPQHF. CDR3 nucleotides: TGTGCCAGCAGTCCGGCTTTAGGTTATAGCAATCAGCCCCAGCATTTT.

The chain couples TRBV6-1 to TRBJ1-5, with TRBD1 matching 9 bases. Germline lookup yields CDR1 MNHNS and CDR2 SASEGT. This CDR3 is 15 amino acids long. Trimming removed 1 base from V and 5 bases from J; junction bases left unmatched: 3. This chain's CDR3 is CASSEVTGGHQPQHF. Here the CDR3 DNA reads TGTGCCAGCAGTGAAGTGACAGGGGGACATCAGCCCCAGCATTTT.

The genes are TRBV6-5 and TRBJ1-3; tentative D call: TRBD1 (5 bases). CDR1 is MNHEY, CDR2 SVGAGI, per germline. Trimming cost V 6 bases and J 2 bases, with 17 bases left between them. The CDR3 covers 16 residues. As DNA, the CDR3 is TGTGCCAGCAGGGATTGGGGCGGCTCCACTGGAAACACCATATATTTT. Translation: CASRDWGGSTGNTIYF.

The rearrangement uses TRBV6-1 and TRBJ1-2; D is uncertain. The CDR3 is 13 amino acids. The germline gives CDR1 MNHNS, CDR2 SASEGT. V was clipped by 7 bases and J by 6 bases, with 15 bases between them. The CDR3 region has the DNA TGTGCCAGCATGGCGACCGTGAGTCATGGCTACACCTTC. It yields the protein CASMATVSHGYTF.

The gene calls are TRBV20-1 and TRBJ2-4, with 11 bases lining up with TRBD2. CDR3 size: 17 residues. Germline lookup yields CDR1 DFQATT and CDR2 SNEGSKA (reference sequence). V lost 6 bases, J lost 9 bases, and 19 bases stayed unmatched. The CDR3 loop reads CSAQAMGTSGSGGIQYF. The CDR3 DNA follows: TGCAGTGCGCAAGCCATGGGGACTAGCGGTTCAGGGGGCATTCAGTACTTC.

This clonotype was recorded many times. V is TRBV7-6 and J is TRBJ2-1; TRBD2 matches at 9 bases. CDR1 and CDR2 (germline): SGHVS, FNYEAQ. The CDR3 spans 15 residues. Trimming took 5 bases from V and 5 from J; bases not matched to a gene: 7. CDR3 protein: CASSRLADSNNEQFF. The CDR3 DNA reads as TGTGCCAGCAGCAGACTAGCGGACTCGAACAATGAGCAGTTCTTC.

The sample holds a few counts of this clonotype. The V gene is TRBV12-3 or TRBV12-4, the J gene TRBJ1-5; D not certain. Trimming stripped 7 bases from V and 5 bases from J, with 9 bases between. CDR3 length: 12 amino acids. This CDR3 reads CASTVTDQPQHF. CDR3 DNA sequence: TGTGCCAGCACCGTCACTGATCAGCCCCAGCATTTT.

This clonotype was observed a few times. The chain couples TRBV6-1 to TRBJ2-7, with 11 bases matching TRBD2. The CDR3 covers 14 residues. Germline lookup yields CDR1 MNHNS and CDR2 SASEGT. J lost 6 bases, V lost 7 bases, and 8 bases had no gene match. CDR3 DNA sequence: TGTGCCAGCAACTTAGCGGGAGGGCCTCTCGAGCAGTACTTC. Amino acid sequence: CASNLAGGPLEQYF.

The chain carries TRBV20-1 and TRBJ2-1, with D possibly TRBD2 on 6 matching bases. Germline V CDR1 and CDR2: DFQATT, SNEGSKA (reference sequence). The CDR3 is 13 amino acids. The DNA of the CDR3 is TGCAGCGGAAGCGGGTCCTCCTACAATGAGCAGTTCTTC. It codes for CSGSGSSYNEQFF.

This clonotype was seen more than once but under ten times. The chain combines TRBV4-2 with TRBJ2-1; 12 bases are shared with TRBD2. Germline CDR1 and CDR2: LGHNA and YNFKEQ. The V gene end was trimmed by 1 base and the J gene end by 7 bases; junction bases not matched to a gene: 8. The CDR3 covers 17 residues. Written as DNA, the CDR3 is TGTGCCAGCAGCCAAGGCTCCGGGACTAGCGGGCGGAATGAGCAGTTCTTC. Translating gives CASSQGSGTSGRNEQFF.